The 20 T cell receptor beta chains below come from one sample, sequenced in a study of shared clonotypes between healthy human individuals. As defined, naive CD8 cells were CD45RO-negative and positively selected for CCR7, with terminally differentiated effector memory CD45RA+ cells excluded. Method: immunoSEQ multiplex PCR; TCRdb's copy keeps in-frame clones and lacks some. The data show just over 2,000,000 clones, roughly 94% seen once. Sequencing was done on a sample of naive CD8+ T cells sorted from blood. These receptors came from a young man in good health.

The chain combines TRBV25-1 with TRBJ1-4; possibly TRBD1 for D (6 bases). This CDR3 has 17 residues. The V and J ends lost 0 bases and 6 bases respectively, with 17 bases between them. CDR1 is MGHDK and CDR2 is SYGVNS in the germline V gene. This CDR3 reads CASSEYGQREVYEKLFF. In DNA, the CDR3 is TGTGCCAGCAGTGAATATGGACAGCGGGAGGTCTATGAAAAACTGTTTTTT. Complete variable domain (other parts from reference TRBV25-1 and TRBJ1-4): EADIYQTPRYLVIGTGKKITLECSQTMGHDKMYWYQQDPGMELHLIHYSYGVNSTEKGDLSSESTVSRIRTEHFPLTLESARPSHTSQYLCASSEYGQREVYEKLFFGSGTQLSVL.

As concerns this clone: This is likely a read error, given that the CDR3 carries no conserved phenylalanine or tryptophan at its end. CDR3 sequence reads: CASSLVDRPTFFYGYTL. Here the CDR3 DNA reads TGTGCCAGCAGCTTAGTCGACAGACCGACCTTCTTCTATGGCTACACCTTA. The J gene is TRBJ1-2, the V gene TRBV7-2; tentatively, D is TRBD1 (5 bases). V was cut by 1 base and J by 4 bases, with 19 bases left in between. The CDR3 contains 17 residues. Germline V gene data show CDR1 as SGHTA and CDR2 as FQGNSA.

The gene calls are TRBV27 and TRBJ2-6; maybe TRBD2 (6 bases). Trimming cost V 5 bases and J 2 bases, with 13 bases left between them. The CDR3 has 16 amino acids. Germline V gene sequence: CDR1 MNHEY, CDR2 SMNVEV (reference sequence). The CDR3 protein is CASSPGGVTGANVLTF. The DNA of the CDR3 is TGTGCCAGCAGTCCCGGGGGAGTAACTGGGGCCAACGTCCTGACTTTC.

The chain recombines TRBV29-1 with TRBJ1-1; 7 bases are shared with TRBD1. The CDR3 totals 10 residues. From germline, CDR1 is SQVTM and CDR2 ANQGSEA. Trimming removed 6 bases from V and 14 bases from J; junction bases left unmatched: 9. This chain's CDR3 is CSVGGQDVFF. In nucleotides, the CDR3 is TGCAGCGTGGGTGGACAGGACGTCTTCTTT.

The V gene is TRBV13, the J gene TRBJ2-7, with TRBD2 matching over 8 bases. V was clipped by 3 bases and J by 2 bases; unmatched bases: 6. This CDR3 is built from 15 residues. The germline CDR1 and CDR2 sequences are PRHDT and FYEKMQ (reference sequence). Written as DNA, the CDR3 is TGTGCCAGCAGCTTGGTAGCGGGGCTTACCTACGAGCAGTACTTC. It yields the protein CASSLVAGLTYEQYF.

The chain uses TRBV12-5 and TRBJ1-1; 9 bases match TRBD1. Germline lookup yields CDR1 LGHNT and CDR2 FRNRAP. This CDR3 has 16 residues. With V trimmed by 4 bases and J by 5 bases, 11 bases remained unmatched. The CDR3 DNA follows: TGTGCTAGTGGTTCCTCCTTACAGGGGGCTGGGACTGAAGCTTTCTTT. Residues: CASGSSLQGAGTEAFF.

The chain uses TRBV6-6 and TRBJ1-4; D may be TRBD1 (5 bases). In germline, CDR1 is MNHNY, CDR2 SVGAGI (reference sequence). V was cut by 11 bases and J by 13 bases, with 17 bases left in between. This CDR3 has 11 amino acids. CDR3 DNA sequence: TGTGCCTCGGGGGGGGTCCCGGGACTGTTTTTT. Translation gives CASGGVPGLFF.

The chain links TRBV19 to TRBJ1-2; TRBD1 matches at 8 bases. The CDR3 extends over 17 amino acids. The junction had 16 bases not matched to a gene; V was cut back by 6 bases and J by 4 bases. Germline values: CDR1 LNHDA, CDR2 SQIVND (reference sequence). The CDR3 DNA sequence: TGTGCCAGTAGCAACTCCTTGTGGACAGGGTTGGGCTATGGCTACACCTTC. It encodes CASSNSLWTGLGYGYTF.

V usage is TRBV7-9 and J usage is TRBJ1-1; D is possibly TRBD1 (5 bases). From germline, CDR1 is SEHNR and CDR2 FQNEAQ (reference sequence). Trimming removed 6 bases from V and 5 bases from J, with 13 bases in between. This CDR3 has 13 amino acids. The CDR3 loop is CASRSGRVTEAFF. CDR3 DNA sequence: TGTGCCAGCAGGTCAGGCAGGGTGACTGAAGCTTTCTTT. The whole variable domain, filled in from reference TRBV7-9 and TRBJ1-1, reads DTGVSQNPRHKITKRGQNVTFRCDPISEHNRLYWYRQTLGQGPEFLTYFQNEAQLEKSRLLSDRFSAERPKGSFSTLEIQRTEQGDSAMYLCASRSGRVTEAFFGQGTRLTVV.

This chain joins TRBV7-2 and TRBJ2-7, with no clear D. Trimming left V 2 bases short and J 2 bases short, with 10 bases between. Germline CDR1 is SGHTA and CDR2 is FQGNSA. The CDR3 length is 14 residues. The CDR3 loop is CASSLLGAAYEQYF. The CDR3 DNA follows: TGTGCCAGCAGCTTATTAGGCGCGGCCTACGAGCAGTACTTC.

V is TRBV9 and J is TRBJ2-3; the D is unclear. The V end was cut by 3 bases, the J end by 5 bases, with 7 bases between. Germline V gives CDR1 SGDLS, CDR2 YYNGEE. The CDR3 spans 12 residues. The CDR3: CASSGNGDTQYF. The CDR3 nucleotides read TGTGCCAGCAGCGGCAACGGAGATACGCAGTATTTT.

The chain carries TRBV18 and TRBJ1-1; the D is unclear. V was clipped by 6 bases and J by 0 bases, with 17 bases between them. The CDR3 consists of 16 residues. Germline CDR1 reads KGHSH; CDR2 reads LQKENI. In DNA, the CDR3 is TGTGCCAGCTCTGAACGGACGGGGTTCATGAACACTGAAGCTTTCTTT. It translates to CASSERTGFMNTEAFF.

The genes are TRBV30 and TRBJ2-1; D gene unclear. V was clipped by 0 bases and J by 4 bases, with 13 bases between them. The germline gives CDR1 GTSNPN, CDR2 SVGIG (reference sequence). The CDR3 is made up of 15 amino acids. The CDR3 sequence is CAWSVPSEGYNEQFF. In DNA, the CDR3 is TGTGCCTGGAGTGTACCTTCGGAAGGGTACAATGAGCAGTTCTTC. The complete variable domain, with remaining parts taken from reference TRBV30 and TRBJ2-1, reads SQTIHQWPATLVQPVGSPLSLECTVEGTSNPNLYWYRQAAGRGLQLLFYSVGIGQISSEVPQNLSASRPQDRQFILSSKKLLLSDSGFYLCAWSVPSEGYNEQFFGPGTRLTVL.

The rearrangement links TRBV7-8 to TRBJ2-7, with 9 nucleotides matching TRBD2. The length of the CDR3 is 15 residues. Germline loops: CDR1 SGHVS, CDR2 FQNEAQ. The junction had 4 bases not matched to a gene; V was cut back by 1 base and J by 3 bases. The CDR3 region has the DNA TGTGCCAGCAGCTTAGACCTAGCGGGACGCTACGAGCAGTACTTC. This sequence encodes CASSLDLAGRYEQYF.

This clone was picked up a small number of times. This sequence joins TRBV6-1 and TRBJ2-7, with TRBD2 as a possible D gene (5 bases). The V end lost 4 bases, the J end lost 2 bases, and 12 bases lay between the germline ends. This CDR3 comprises 14 residues. CDR1 MNHNS and CDR2 SASEGT come from the germline V gene. In DNA, the CDR3 is TGTGCCAGCAGTGCACGGGGAACCACCTACGAGCAGTACTTC. Its protein is CASSARGTTYEQYF.

The CDR3 spells CASSPGLPNTGELFF. CDR3 DNA: TGCGCCAGCAGCCCCGGACTCCCGAACACCGGGGAGCTGTTTTTT. The V and J genes are TRBV4-3 and TRBJ2-2; a weak D match, TRBD2 (5 bases). CDR1 is LGHNA and CDR2 is YSLEER in the germline V gene. The CDR3 totals 15 residues. Between the trimmed V and J ends, which lost 4 bases and 0 bases, there was a span of 9 bases.

This chain joins TRBV27 and TRBJ1-2, with 9 bases lining up with TRBD1. Germline assignment: CDR1 MNHEY and CDR2 SMNVEV (reference sequence). CDR3 size: 13 residues. The ends lost 4 bases at V and 8 bases at J; junction bases unmatched: 5. CDR3 DNA sequence: TGTGCCAGCAGTTCGGGACAGGGTTTGGGCTACACCTTC. Protein product: CASSSGQGLGYTF.

V gene TRBV6-1 combines with J gene TRBJ2-1; 10 bases agree with TRBD2. In germline, CDR1 is MNHNS, CDR2 SASEGT. With V trimmed by 3 bases and J by 8 bases, 7 bases remained unmatched. The CDR3 length is 15 residues. For the CDR3, the DNA is TGTGCCAGCAGTGATAACAGGCTAGCGGGAGATGAGCAGTTCTTC. Amino acids: CASSDNRLAGDEQFF.

The chain has TRBV11-2 and TRBJ2-3; D unresolved. This CDR3 region has 17 residues. The germline V gene has CDR1 SGHAT and CDR2 FQNNGV. Trimming removed 5 bases from V and 2 bases from J, with 20 bases in between. This CDR3 reads CASSTAGASEHTDTQYF. The CDR3 bases are TGTGCCAGCAGCACGGCCGGAGCCTCCGAACACACAGATACGCAGTATTTT.

V and J are TRBV2 and TRBJ2-7, with TRBD2 identical over 7 bases. The CDR3 runs to 14 residues. Germline V gives CDR1 SNHLY, CDR2 FYNNEI. V shed 3 bases, J shed 5 bases, and the junction held 7 bases outside the gene matches. CDR3 region: CASSDWLADNEQYF. The DNA for the CDR3 is TGTGCCAGCAGTGATTGGCTAGCGGACAACGAGCAGTACTTC.